This entry concerns a single TCR beta chain. The sample originates from a study of blood T cell repertoires in COVID-19. Whole-study context: From T cells, B-cell-depleted T cells, or PBMCs came the material, which was cDNA or gDNA.

The germline V gene has CDR1 LNHDA and CDR2 SQIVND (reference sequence). This CDR3 is built from 15 residues. Unmatched junction bases numbered 7, after V lost 4 bases and J lost 2 bases. TCRdb keeps only in-frame clones here, not all; method: immunoSEQ multiplex PCR. The sample yields 100,000 to 150,000 clones, less than 90% seen once. Those enrolled, adults aged 18 to 89 years, came from roughly 22 US areas. Input material: PBMCs or T cells enriched from blood (not recorded which). The chain links TRBV19 to TRBJ1-1; 7 bases map to TRBD1. This clonotype was sampled from a woman aged 45 to 65 who had recovered from COVID-19. The CDR3 region has the DNA TGTGCCAGTAGTAGGGACAGACCCACCAACACTGAAGCTTTCTTT. This encodes CASSRDRPTNTEAFF.